Here is one TCR beta chain with its context. Its antigen remains unknown. Clones were read by immunoSEQ multiplex PCR, and TCRdb kept only the in-frame ones, dropping some. The sample lists roughly 79,000 clones, about 90% seen once, with 0.5% to 0.6% in the top ten. Patients had blood sampled at baseline and again on cycle 4 day 1 and cycle 7 day 1. This sample was included in a study of OX40 agonist ivuxolimab in advanced cancers. Study-level background: Patients undergoing dose escalation presented with hepatocellular carcinoma, melanoma, renal cell or head and neck cancer. Study-wide points: On average, CD8+ T cells had more expanded clones than CD4+.

The CDR3 is 15 amino acids. V lost 6 bases and J lost 7; bases outside the gene matches: 11. The germline V gene encodes CDR1 SGDLS and CDR2 YYNGEE. The sequence derives from an adult with an advanced solid tumor such as melanoma, head and neck, liver or kidney cancer. Sequenced material: CD4+ or CD8+ T cells sorted from blood, taken in a trial of the OX40 agonist ivuxolimab. V usage is TRBV9 and J usage is TRBJ2-3; 10 bases align to TRBD2. CDR3: CASNPSGRAWNTQYF. The CDR3 DNA follows: TGTGCCAGCAACCCAAGCGGGAGGGCCTGGAATACGCAGTATTTT.